This passage covers 20 T cell receptor beta chains from one sample sequenced in a study of shared clonotypes between healthy human individuals. Sequenced by immunoSEQ multiplex PCR; TCRdb stores in-frame clones only, minus some. Found here are some 2,000,000 clones, around 95% of them singletons; the top ten hold 0.1% to 0.15%. Specimen: naive CD4+ T cells sorted from blood. Subset here: CD45RA+ positively selected. Source of these receptors: a man younger than 35 in good health.

This chain joins TRBV30 and TRBJ2-7; the match to TRBD1 covers 7 bases. Per the germline V gene, CDR1 is GTSNPN and CDR2 is SVGIG (reference sequence). V trimming: 2 bases; J trimming: 7 bases; junction bases outside the gene matches: 8. The CDR3 is made up of 13 amino acids. The CDR3 sequence is CAWSPGQIWEQYF. For the CDR3, the DNA is TGTGCCTGGAGTCCGGGACAGATCTGGGAGCAGTACTTC.

The chain has TRBV11-2 and TRBJ2-2, with D possibly matching TRBD2 (5 bases). Germline CDR1 and CDR2: SGHAT and FQNNGV. This CDR3 spans 15 amino acids. V shed 1 base and J shed 7 bases, with 13 bases lying between them. The CDR3 loop is CASSLAGPGSGELFF. DNA of the CDR3: TGTGCCAGCAGCTTAGCGGGCCCGGGGAGCGGGGAGCTGTTTTTT.

This chain connects TRBV6-1 to TRBJ1-5; TRBD1 agrees at 12 bases. The CDR3 loop spans 16 amino acids. In germline, CDR1 is MNHNS, CDR2 SASEGT. With 4 bases clipped from V and 4 bases from J, the junction kept 5 bases outside the gene matches. The CDR3 nucleotides read TGTGCCAGCAGTGGGGGGACAGGGGGCGGTAATCAGCCCCAGCATTTT. Encoded protein: CASSGGTGGGNQPQHF.

As regards this clone: Within the sample, other DNA sequences also encode this same CDR3. The J gene is TRBJ2-7, the V gene TRBV5-1; D unclear. This CDR3 has 14 amino acids. Germline V gene data show CDR1 as SGHRS and CDR2 as YFSETQ. V dropped 0 bases and J dropped 3 bases, with 10 bases sitting between them. In DNA, the CDR3 is TGCGCCAGCAGCTTGGCTGTTGGCAGCTACGAGCAGTACTTC. Translating it yields CASSLAVGSYEQYF.

This sequence joins TRBV6-1 and TRBJ1-1; maybe TRBD1 (5 bases). CDR1 is MNHNS and CDR2 is SASEGT in the germline V gene. The CDR3 extends over 13 amino acids. V was shortened by 7 bases and J by 1 base, with 10 bases between the two germline ends. The CDR3 loop is CASTWTWNTEAFF. The CDR3 bases are TGTGCCAGCACCTGGACATGGAACACTGAAGCTTTCTTT.

As to this clone: A clone one base away is much larger, so this may be a read error. This sequence joins TRBV11-3 and TRBJ2-3; no clear D gene. The CDR3 sequence is 11 residues long. The germline gives CDR1 SGHNT, CDR2 YENEEA. V shed 5 bases and J shed 2 bases, with 2 bases lying between them. The CDR3 sequence: CASSITDTQYF. The CDR3 DNA reads TGTGCCAGCAGCATCACAGATACGCAGTATTTT. Based on the CDR3 plus reference TRBV11-3 and TRBJ2-3, the full variable domain is EAGVVQSPRYKIIEKKQPVAFWCNPISGHNTLYWYLQNLGQGPELLIRYENEEAVDDSQLPKDRFSAERLKGVDSTLKIQPAELGDSAVYLCASSITDTQYFGPGTRLTVL.

CDR3 nucleotide sequence: TGTGCCAGCAGCGTAGGGGCGAGACCAGGGGATACGCAGTATTTT. Protein: CASSVGARPGDTQYF. The V gene is TRBV9, the J gene TRBJ2-3; D possibly corresponds to TRBD1 (5 bases). CDR1 is SGDLS, CDR2 YYNGEE, per germline. The CDR3 sequence is 15 residues long. Trimming stripped 0 bases from V and 6 bases from J, with 14 bases between.

V usage is TRBV19 and J usage is TRBJ2-3; 9 nucleotides line up with TRBD1. In germline, CDR1 is LNHDA, CDR2 SQIVND (reference sequence). The junction had 7 bases not matched to a gene; V was cut back by 3 bases and J by 3 bases. The CDR3 consists of 16 residues. The CDR3 sequence: CASSMYRGLTTDTQYF. The CDR3, as DNA: TGTGCCAGTAGTATGTACAGGGGGCTGACTACAGATACGCAGTATTTT.

This rearrangement joins TRBV7-2 to TRBJ1-2; D is possibly TRBD1 (5 bases). The CDR3 consists of 16 residues. V gave up 3 bases and J gave up 3 bases, with 17 bases separating them. Germline V lookup: CDR1 SGHTA, CDR2 FQGNSA. In nucleotides, the CDR3 is TGTGCCAGCAGCTTTTATACAGGATTAGGGGACTATGGCTACACCTTC. As protein: CASSFYTGLGDYGYTF.

This chain joins TRBV5-1 and TRBJ2-3, with 9 bases that match TRBD2. The germline V gene has CDR1 SGHRS and CDR2 YFSETQ. With 3 bases clipped from V and 5 bases from J, the junction kept 10 bases outside the gene matches. The CDR3 length is 16 residues. The CDR3 loop reads CASSSQGAGGRDTQYF. CDR3 DNA: TGCGCCAGCAGCTCACAAGGGGCGGGGGGGCGAGATACGCAGTATTTT.

Points on this clone: The junction departs from the called germline gene at one end, perhaps through a read error. This chain links TRBV5-1 with TRBJ2-4; 11 positions agree with TRBD2. Germline lookup yields CDR1 SGHRS and CDR2 YFSETQ. There are 19 residues in the CDR3. This CDR3 is CASSLAGTSGEGAKNIQYF. CDR3 DNA sequence: TGCGCCAGCAGTTTGGCCGGGACTAGCGGAGAGGGAGCCAAAAACATTCAGTACTTC.

The genes are TRBV5-1 and TRBJ1-1; 10 bases are shared with TRBD1. The trim removed 3 bases at V and 0 bases at J, leaving 11 bases unmatched. CDR1 is SGHRS, CDR2 YFSETQ, per germline. CDR3 size: 18 residues. CDR3 DNA sequence: TGCGCCAGCAGCTCTTCTAAGACAGGGGGCGGGATGAACACTGAAGCTTTCTTT. Translation gives CASSSSKTGGGMNTEAFF.

V and J are TRBV6-1 and TRBJ2-3; D is ambiguous. V gave up 8 bases and J gave up 5 bases, with 8 bases separating them. Germline-derived CDR1 and CDR2 are MNHNS and SASEGT. The CDR3 is 11 amino acids. The CDR3 loop reads CASSNGDTQYF. Written as DNA, the CDR3 is TGTGCCAGCTCTAATGGAGATACGCAGTATTTT.

This clone was seen once. The rearrangement uses TRBV19 and TRBJ1-2, with D unclear. Trimming pared 7 bases from V and 1 base from J, leaving 10 bases between. CDR3 length: 13 amino acids. Germline loops: CDR1 LNHDA, CDR2 SQIVND (reference sequence). CDR3 nucleotides: TGTGCCAGTAATAAGGCCCTTAACTATGGCTACACCTTC. Its protein is CASNKALNYGYTF.

The chain has TRBV2 and TRBJ2-5, with D possibly being TRBD2 (5 bases). This CDR3 region has 13 residues. Germline assignment: CDR1 SNHLY and CDR2 FYNNEI. Trimming took off 4 bases at V and 2 bases at J, with 8 bases between the two ends. The CDR3, as DNA: TGTGCCAGCAGTGGTGAGCGGCAAGAGACCCAGTACTTC. Its translation is CASSGERQETQYF.

J is TRBJ2-5 and V is TRBV9; TRBD2 might be the D (6 bases). V lost 3 bases and J lost 6, with 21 bases in between. Germline V CDR1 and CDR2: SGDLS, YYNGEE. The CDR3 runs to 16 residues. CDR3 residues: CASSEGSRGELKTQYF. CDR3 DNA sequence: TGTGCCAGCAGCGAGGGTAGTCGCGGGGAATTGAAGACCCAGTACTTC.

The sample holds one count of this clone. The chain combines TRBV11-3 with TRBJ2-5, with 13 bases aligning to TRBD2. The CDR3 runs 16 residues. Germline CDR1 reads SGHNT; CDR2 reads YENEEA. V trimming: 5 bases; J trimming: 4 bases; junction bases outside the gene matches: 7. The CDR3 here is CASSPGLAGVLETQYF. DNA of the CDR3: TGTGCCAGCAGCCCTGGACTAGCGGGAGTTCTAGAGACCCAGTACTTC.

The V and J genes are TRBV2 and TRBJ2-3; D call uncertain. The CDR3 has 14 residues. Trimming removed 3 bases from V and 1 base from J, with 8 bases in between. Germline V CDR1 and CDR2: SNHLY, FYNNEI. The CDR3 DNA is TGTGCCAGCAGTGACACTTGGGGCACAGATACGCAGTATTTT. This codes for CASSDTWGTDTQYF.

The chain couples TRBV5-6 to TRBJ2-5, with D perhaps matching TRBD2 (5 bases). The V gene's germline CDR1 is SGHDT and CDR2 YYEEEE. The CDR3 totals 16 residues. The V gene lost 0 bases and the J gene lost 1 base, with 13 bases spanning the gap. The CDR3 nucleotides are TGTGCCAGCAGCTTGGGGTTTCATGGGAGCCAAGAGACCCAGTACTTC. Amino acid sequence: CASSLGFHGSQETQYF.

The chain recombines TRBV6-6 with TRBJ2-1; D is possibly TRBD1 (5 bases). This CDR3 comprises 14 residues. Germline V gene sequence: CDR1 MNHNY, CDR2 SVGAGI (reference sequence). Trimming took off 7 bases at V and 7 bases at J, with 17 bases between the two ends. CDR3 nucleotides: TGTGCCAGCATTGACGGGTCCCCAGGGAATGAGCAGTTCTTC. As protein: CASIDGSPGNEQFF.